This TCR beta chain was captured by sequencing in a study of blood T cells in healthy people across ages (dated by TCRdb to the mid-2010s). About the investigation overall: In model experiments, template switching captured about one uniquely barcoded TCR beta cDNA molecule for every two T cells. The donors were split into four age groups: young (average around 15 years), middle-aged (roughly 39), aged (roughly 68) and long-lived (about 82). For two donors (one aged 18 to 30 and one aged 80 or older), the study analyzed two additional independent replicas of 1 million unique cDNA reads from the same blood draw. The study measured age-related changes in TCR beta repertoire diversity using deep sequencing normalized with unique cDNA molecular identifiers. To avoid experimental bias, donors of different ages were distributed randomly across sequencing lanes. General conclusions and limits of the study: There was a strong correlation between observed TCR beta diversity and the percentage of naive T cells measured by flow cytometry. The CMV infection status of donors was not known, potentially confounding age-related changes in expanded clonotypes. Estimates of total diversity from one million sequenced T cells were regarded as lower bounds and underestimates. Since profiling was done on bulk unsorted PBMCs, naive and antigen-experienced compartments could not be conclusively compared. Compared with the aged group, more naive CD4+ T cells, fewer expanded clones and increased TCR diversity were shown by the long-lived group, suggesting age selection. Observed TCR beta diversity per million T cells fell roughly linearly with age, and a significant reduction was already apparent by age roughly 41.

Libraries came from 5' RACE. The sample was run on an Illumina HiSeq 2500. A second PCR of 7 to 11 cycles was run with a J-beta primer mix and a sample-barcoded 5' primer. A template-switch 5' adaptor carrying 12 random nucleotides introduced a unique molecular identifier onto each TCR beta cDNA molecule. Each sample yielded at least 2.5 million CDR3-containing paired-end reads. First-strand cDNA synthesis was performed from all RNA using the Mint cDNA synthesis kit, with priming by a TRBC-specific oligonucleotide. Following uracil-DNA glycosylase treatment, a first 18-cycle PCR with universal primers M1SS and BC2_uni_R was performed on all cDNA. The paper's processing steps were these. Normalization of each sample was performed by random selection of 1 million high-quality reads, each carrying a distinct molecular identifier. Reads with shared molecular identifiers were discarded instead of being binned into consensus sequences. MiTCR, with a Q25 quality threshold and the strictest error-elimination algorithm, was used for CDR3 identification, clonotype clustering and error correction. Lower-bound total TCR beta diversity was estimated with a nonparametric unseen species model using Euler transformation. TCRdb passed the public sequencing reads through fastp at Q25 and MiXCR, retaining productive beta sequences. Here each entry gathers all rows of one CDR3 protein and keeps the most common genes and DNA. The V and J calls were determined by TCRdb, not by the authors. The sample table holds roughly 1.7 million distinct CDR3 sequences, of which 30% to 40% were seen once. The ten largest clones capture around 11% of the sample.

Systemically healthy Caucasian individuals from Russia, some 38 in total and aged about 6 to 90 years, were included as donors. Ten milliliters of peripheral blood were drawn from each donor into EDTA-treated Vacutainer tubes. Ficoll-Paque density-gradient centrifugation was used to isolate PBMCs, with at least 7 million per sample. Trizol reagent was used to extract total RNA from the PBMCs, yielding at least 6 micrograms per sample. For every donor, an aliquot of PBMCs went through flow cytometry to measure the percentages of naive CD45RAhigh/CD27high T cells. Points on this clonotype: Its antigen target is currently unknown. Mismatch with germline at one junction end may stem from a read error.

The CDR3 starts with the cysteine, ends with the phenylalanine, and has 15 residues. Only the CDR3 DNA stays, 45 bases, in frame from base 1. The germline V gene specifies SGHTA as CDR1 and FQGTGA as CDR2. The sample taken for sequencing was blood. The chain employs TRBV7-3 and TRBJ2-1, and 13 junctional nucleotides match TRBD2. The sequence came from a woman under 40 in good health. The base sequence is TGTGCCAGCAGCTCGACTAGCGGGGGGAGCAATAAGCAGTTCTTC. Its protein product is CASSSTSGGSNKQFF.